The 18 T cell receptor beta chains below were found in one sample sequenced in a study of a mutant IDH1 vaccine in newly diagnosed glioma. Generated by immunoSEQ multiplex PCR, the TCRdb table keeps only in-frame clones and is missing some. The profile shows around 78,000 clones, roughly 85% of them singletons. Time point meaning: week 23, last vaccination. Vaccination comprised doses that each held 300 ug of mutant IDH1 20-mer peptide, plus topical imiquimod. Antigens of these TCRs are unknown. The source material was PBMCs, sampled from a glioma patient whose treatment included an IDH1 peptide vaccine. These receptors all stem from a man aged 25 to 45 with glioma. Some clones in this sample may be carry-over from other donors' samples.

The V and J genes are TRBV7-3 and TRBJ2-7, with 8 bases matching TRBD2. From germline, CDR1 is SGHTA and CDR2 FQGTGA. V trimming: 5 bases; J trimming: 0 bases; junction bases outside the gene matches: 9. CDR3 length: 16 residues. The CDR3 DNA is TGTGCCAGCAGCCCCACCCGGACTAGCAGCTCCTACGAGCAGTACTTC. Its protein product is CASSPTRTSSSYEQYF.

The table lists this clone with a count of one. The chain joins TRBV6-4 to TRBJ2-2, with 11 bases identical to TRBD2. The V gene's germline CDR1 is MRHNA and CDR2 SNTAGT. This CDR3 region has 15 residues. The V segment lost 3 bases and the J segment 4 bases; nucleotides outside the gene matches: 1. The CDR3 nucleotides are TGTGCCAGCAGTGAAACTAGCGGGGGCACCGGGGAGCTGTTTTTT. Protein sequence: CASSETSGGTGELFF.

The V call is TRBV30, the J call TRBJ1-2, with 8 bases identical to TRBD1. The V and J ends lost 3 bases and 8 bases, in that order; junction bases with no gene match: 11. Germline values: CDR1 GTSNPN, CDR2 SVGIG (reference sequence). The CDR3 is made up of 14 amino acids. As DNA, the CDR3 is TGTGCCTGGAGCACATCAGACAGGGGCGTCGGCTACACCTTC. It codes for CAWSTSDRGVGYTF.

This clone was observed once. The CDR3 here is CASSPDSSFYNEQFF. CDR3 DNA: TGTGCCAGCAGCCCAGATAGCAGTTTCTACAATGAGCAGTTCTTC. The chain combines TRBV7-7 with TRBJ2-1, with D uncertain. The CDR3 runs 15 residues. The germline gives CDR1 SSHAT, CDR2 FNYEAQ (reference sequence). Trimming removed 5 bases from V and 3 bases from J, with 14 bases in between.

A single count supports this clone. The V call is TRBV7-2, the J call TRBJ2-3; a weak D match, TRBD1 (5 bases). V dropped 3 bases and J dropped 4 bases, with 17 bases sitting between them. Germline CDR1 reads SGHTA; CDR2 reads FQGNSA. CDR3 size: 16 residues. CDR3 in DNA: TGTGCCAGCAGCTTTCAGGGAAAGGTTCGGCCAGATACGCAGTATTTT. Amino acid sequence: CASSFQGKVRPDTQYF. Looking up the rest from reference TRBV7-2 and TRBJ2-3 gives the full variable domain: GAGVSQSPSNKVTEKGKDVELRCDPISGHTALYWYRQSLGQGLEFLIYFQGNSAPDKSGLPSDRFSAERTGGSVSTLTIQRTQQEDSAVYLCASSFQGKVRPDTQYFGPGTRLTVL.

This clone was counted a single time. The CDR3 is CASSSRGTGNEKLFF. CDR3 in DNA: TGCGCCAGCAGCTCCCGTGGGACAGGGAACGAAAAACTGTTTTTT. The genes are TRBV5-1 and TRBJ1-4; 9 positions agree with TRBD1. Germline loops: CDR1 SGHRS, CDR2 YFSETQ. The CDR3 runs 15 residues. Losses at the gene ends were 3 bases for V and 8 bases for J; bases not matched to a gene: 8.

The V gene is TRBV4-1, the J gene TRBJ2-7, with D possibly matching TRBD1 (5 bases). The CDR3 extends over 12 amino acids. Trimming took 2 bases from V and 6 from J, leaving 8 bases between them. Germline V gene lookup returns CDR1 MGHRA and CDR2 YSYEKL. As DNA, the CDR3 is TGCGCCAGCAGCCAATCTGGGGCCGAGCAGTACTTC. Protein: CASSQSGAEQYF.

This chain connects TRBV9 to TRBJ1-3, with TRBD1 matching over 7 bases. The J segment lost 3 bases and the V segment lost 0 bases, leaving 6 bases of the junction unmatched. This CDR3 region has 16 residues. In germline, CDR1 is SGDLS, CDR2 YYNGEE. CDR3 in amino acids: CASSVEPGGSGNTIYF. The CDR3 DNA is TGTGCCAGCAGCGTAGAGCCAGGGGGGAGTGGAAACACCATATATTTT.

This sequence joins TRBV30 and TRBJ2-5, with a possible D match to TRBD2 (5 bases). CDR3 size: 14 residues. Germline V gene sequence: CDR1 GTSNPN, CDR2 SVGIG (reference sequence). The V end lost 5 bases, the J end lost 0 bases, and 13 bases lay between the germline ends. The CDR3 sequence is CAWAARRYQETQYF. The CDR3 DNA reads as TGTGCCTGGGCTGCTCGGAGGTACCAAGAGACCCAGTACTTC.

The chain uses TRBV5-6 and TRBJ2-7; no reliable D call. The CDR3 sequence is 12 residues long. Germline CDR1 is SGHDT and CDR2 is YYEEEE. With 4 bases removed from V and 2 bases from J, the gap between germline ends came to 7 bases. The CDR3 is CASSLTTYEQYF. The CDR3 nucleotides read TGTGCCAGCAGCCTCACTACCTACGAGCAGTACTTC. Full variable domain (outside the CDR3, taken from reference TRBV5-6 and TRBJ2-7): DAGVTQSPTHLIKTRGQQVTLRCSPKSGHDTVSWYQQALGQGPQFIFQYYEEEERQRGNFPDRFSGHQFPNYSSELNVNALLLGDSALYLCASSLTTYEQYFGPGTRLTVT.

CDR3 protein: CASSLARNMNTEAFF. The CDR3 nucleotides read TGTGCCAGCAGTTTAGCCAGGAACATGAACACTGAAGCTTTCTTT. This chain joins TRBV28 and TRBJ1-1; D is uncertain. Germline CDR1 and CDR2: MDHEN and SYDVKM. V lost 2 bases to trimming and J lost 0 bases, with 10 bases between them. The CDR3 has 15 amino acids.

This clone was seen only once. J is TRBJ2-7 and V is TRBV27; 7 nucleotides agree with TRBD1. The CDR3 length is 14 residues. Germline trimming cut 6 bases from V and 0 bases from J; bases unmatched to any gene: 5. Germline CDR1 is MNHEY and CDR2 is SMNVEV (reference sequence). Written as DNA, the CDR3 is TGTGCCAGCAGGATGACAGGGAGCTCCTACGAGCAGTACTTC. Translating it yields CASRMTGSSYEQYF.

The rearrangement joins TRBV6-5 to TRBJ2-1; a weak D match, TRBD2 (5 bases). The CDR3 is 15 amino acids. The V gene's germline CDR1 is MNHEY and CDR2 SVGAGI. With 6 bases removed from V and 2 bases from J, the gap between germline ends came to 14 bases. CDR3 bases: TGTGCCAGCAGACTTACGGGATCTGCCTACAATGAGCAGTTCTTC. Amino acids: CASRLTGSAYNEQFF.

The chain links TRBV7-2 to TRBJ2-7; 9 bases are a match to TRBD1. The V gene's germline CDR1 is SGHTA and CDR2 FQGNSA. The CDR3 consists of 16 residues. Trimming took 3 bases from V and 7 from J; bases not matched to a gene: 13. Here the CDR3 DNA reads TGTGCCAGCAGCTTCTCCCGGGACAGGGTTTCAGGAGAGCAGTACTTC. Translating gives CASSFSRDRVSGEQYF.

The CDR3 region is CAIRGTSRGEQYF. The CDR3 nucleotides are TGTGCCATCAGGGGGACTAGCAGGGGCGAGCAGTACTTC. J is TRBJ2-7 and V is TRBV10-3; 9 bases line up with TRBD2. This CDR3 contains 13 residues. The V gene end was trimmed by 6 bases and the J gene end by 6 bases; junction bases not matched to a gene: 6. Germline loops: CDR1 ENHRY, CDR2 SYGVKD.

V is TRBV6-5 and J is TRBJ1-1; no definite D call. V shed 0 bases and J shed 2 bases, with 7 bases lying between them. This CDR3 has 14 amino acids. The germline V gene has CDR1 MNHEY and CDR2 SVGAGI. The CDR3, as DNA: TGTGCCAGCAGTTACTCGGCGTACAACACTGAAGCTTTCTTT. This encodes CASSYSAYNTEAFF.

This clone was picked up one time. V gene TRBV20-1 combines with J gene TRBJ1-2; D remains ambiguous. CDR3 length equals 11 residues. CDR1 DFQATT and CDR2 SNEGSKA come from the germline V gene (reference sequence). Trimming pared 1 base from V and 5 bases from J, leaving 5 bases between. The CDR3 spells CSARVGYGYTF. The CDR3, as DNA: TGCAGTGCTAGAGTAGGGTATGGCTACACCTTC.

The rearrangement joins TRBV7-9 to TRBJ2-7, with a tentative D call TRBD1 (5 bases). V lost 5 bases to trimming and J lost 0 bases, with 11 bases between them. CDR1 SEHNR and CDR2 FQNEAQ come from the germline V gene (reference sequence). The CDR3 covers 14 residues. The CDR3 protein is CASSTRQSSYEQYF. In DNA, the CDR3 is TGTGCCAGCAGCACCCGACAGAGCTCCTACGAGCAGTACTTC.